This T cell receptor (beta chain) was retrieved from a study of somatic mutations in cytotoxic T cells in rheumatoid arthritis. Looking at the study overall: Some V beta antibody-stained T-cell populations were flow-sorted at nearly 100% purity, including V beta1+ cells sequenced for TCRB.

Positive magnetic bead selection isolated CD4+ and CD8+ cells, and flow cytometry checked purity. The repertoire was sequenced with immunoSEQ multiplex PCR; TCRdb's copy has only in-frame clones and lacks some. This table holds 20,000 or so clones, approximately 78% found once. As for this clone: What it binds is not known.

Between the trimmed V and J ends, which lost 5 bases and 7 bases, there was a span of 18 bases. Germline loops: CDR1 SGHAT, CDR2 FQDESV (reference sequence). This CDR3 is built from 15 residues. Study conclusions and caveats: Healthy controls did not share the age-linked increase in CD8+ clonality seen in rheumatoid arthritis patients. Measured CD8+ T-cell clonality, a value compared between rheumatoid arthritis patients and age-matched healthy controls, did not differ significantly.

The receptor was isolated from an adult with rheumatoid arthritis. The J gene is TRBJ2-1, the V gene TRBV11-1, with D perhaps TRBD2 (6 bases). Sequencing used CD8+ T cells sorted from blood. Written as DNA, the CDR3 is TGTGCCAGCAGCCCTGTTAGCGTCGCGGGGAATGAGCAGTTCTTC. This codes for CASSPVSVAGNEQFF.